Listed here are 23 T cell receptor beta chains from one sample, sequenced in a study of control samples from healthy donors and cancer patients. Generated by immunoSEQ multiplex PCR, the TCRdb table keeps only in-frame clones and is missing some. The sample contains 150,000 to 200,000 clones, approximately 94% of which appear only once. Sequencing was done on a sample of blood. The origin of the receptors is a man aged 30 to 39 in good health.

The chain links TRBV27 to TRBJ2-7, with D possibly matching TRBD1 (6 bases). Trimming left V 5 bases short and J 4 bases short, with 15 bases between. This CDR3 comprises 14 residues. Germline V gives CDR1 MNHEY, CDR2 SMNVEV (reference sequence). CDR3 DNA sequence: TGTGCCAGCAGTCCCCGACAGGCCCCATACGAGCAGTACTTC. This encodes CASSPRQAPYEQYF.

The chain uses TRBV5-1 and TRBJ2-7; D is perhaps TRBD1 (6 bases). The CDR3 has 12 amino acids. Trimming took off 4 bases at V and 6 bases at J, with 11 bases between the two ends. CDR1 and CDR2 (germline): SGHRS, YFSETQ. The CDR3 DNA reads as TGCGCCAGCAGCACAGGGTCCGGCGAGCAGTACTTC. This translates into CASSTGSGEQYF.

The V call is TRBV5-1, the J call TRBJ2-1; TRBD2 agrees at 9 bases. Germline V gives CDR1 SGHRS, CDR2 YFSETQ. The CDR3 runs 15 residues. The junction had 7 bases not matched to a gene; V was cut back by 4 bases and J by 5 bases. The CDR3 sequence is CASSVRGGPNNEQFF. The CDR3 coding sequence is TGCGCCAGCAGCGTGCGGGGGGGGCCGAACAATGAGCAGTTCTTC. Complete variable domain (other parts from reference TRBV5-1 and TRBJ2-1): KAGVTQTPRYLIKTRGQQVTLSCSPISGHRSVSWYQQTPGQGLQFLFEYFSETQRNKGNFPGRFSGRQFSNSRSEMNVSTLELGDSALYLCASSVRGGPNNEQFFGPGTRLTVL.

CDR3: CASSTGQGETEAFF. The CDR3 DNA sequence: TGTGCCAGCAGCACTGGACAGGGAGAAACTGAAGCTTTCTTT. The chain couples TRBV9 to TRBJ1-1, with 8 bases identical to TRBD1. Germline loops: CDR1 SGDLS, CDR2 YYNGEE. With 4 bases clipped from V and 5 bases from J, the junction kept 7 bases outside the gene matches. The CDR3 runs 14 residues.

The chain couples TRBV7-9 to TRBJ2-3; D may be TRBD1 (6 bases). The CDR3 sequence is 11 residues long. The germline V and J ends were trimmed by 10 bases and 6 bases, with 11 bases remaining between them. Germline CDR1 is SEHNR and CDR2 is FQNEAQ (reference sequence). The CDR3 is CATQDSDTQYF. In DNA, the CDR3 is TGTGCCACTCAGGACAGTGATACGCAGTATTTT. Combining the CDR3 with reference TRBV7-9 and TRBJ2-3 gives the whole variable domain DTGVSQNPRHKITKRGQNVTFRCDPISEHNRLYWYRQTLGQGPEFLTYFQNEAQLEKSRLLSDRFSAERPKGSFSTLEIQRTEQGDSAMYLCATQDSDTQYFGPGTRLTVL.

The chain uses TRBV6-2 or TRBV6-3 and TRBJ2-3; perhaps D is TRBD1 or TRBD2 (5 bases each). In germline, CDR1 is MNHEY, CDR2 SVGEGT. The length of the CDR3 is 16 residues. V lost 5 bases to trimming and J lost 3 bases, with 18 bases between them. Here the CDR3 reads CASSAWSQGDTDTQYF. CDR3 DNA: TGTGCCAGCAGTGCCTGGTCCCAGGGAGATACAGATACGCAGTATTTT.

The rearrangement joins TRBV27 to TRBJ1-1; unclear D gene. V was cut by 6 bases and J by 3 bases, with 11 bases left in between. This CDR3 has 13 amino acids. From germline, CDR1 is MNHEY and CDR2 SMNVEV (reference sequence). CDR3 DNA sequence: TGTGCCAGCAGGAGGACGGCGGACACTGAAGCTTTCTTT. Its translation: CASRRTADTEAFF.

The V gene is TRBV4-1, the J gene TRBJ1-1, with D unresolved. Germline-derived CDR1 and CDR2 are MGHRA and YSYEKL. V gave up 4 bases and J gave up 4 bases, with 10 bases separating them. The CDR3 has 13 residues. This chain's CDR3 is CASSPGPLTEAFF. The CDR3 DNA follows: TGCGCCAGCAGCCCGGGCCCTCTCACTGAAGCTTTCTTT.

V is TRBV2 and J is TRBJ2-7; perhaps D is TRBD1 or TRBD2 (5 bases each). Trimming cost V 4 bases and J 2 bases, with 9 bases left between them. CDR1 and CDR2 (germline): SNHLY, FYNNEI. This CDR3 has 13 amino acids. CDR3 protein: CASSAGPTYEQYF. CDR3 bases: TGTGCCAGCAGTGCGGGGCCTACCTACGAGCAGTACTTC.

In regard to this clone: The junction does not match germline at one end; this may be a read error. Other DNA sequences in the sample encode the same CDR3. The V gene is TRBV7-9, the J gene TRBJ1-2, with 8 bases matching TRBD1. This CDR3 contains 14 residues. The germline V gene encodes CDR1 SEHNR and CDR2 FQNEAQ (reference sequence). The CDR3 spells CASSLGTGLYGYTF. The DNA for the CDR3 is TGCGCCAGCAGCTTGGGGACAGGACTCTATGGCTACACCTTC.

The chain couples TRBV19 to TRBJ1-2; D call uncertain. Germline V gene data show CDR1 as LNHDA and CDR2 as SQIVND (reference sequence). V was shortened by 4 bases and J by 5 bases, with 8 bases between the two germline ends. The CDR3 covers 12 residues. CDR3 loop: CASSNGLYGYTF. The CDR3 nucleotides read TGTGCCAGTAGTAATGGGCTATATGGCTACACCTTC.

The J gene is TRBJ1-1, the V gene TRBV7-9; the match to TRBD1 covers 7 bases. Germline trimming cut 5 bases from V and 2 bases from J; bases unmatched to any gene: 8. Germline V CDR1 and CDR2: SEHNR, FQNEAQ (reference sequence). The CDR3 extends over 15 amino acids. The CDR3 DNA is TGTGCCAGCAGCATCGGACAGGAGTATAACACTGAAGCTTTCTTT. Its translation: CASSIGQEYNTEAFF.

The chain couples TRBV4-2 to TRBJ2-2; 13 nucleotides agree with TRBD2. J gave up 4 bases and V 2 bases, and 1 base lay outside the gene matches. The CDR3 covers 16 residues. CDR1 is LGHNA, CDR2 YNFKEQ, per germline. The DNA of the CDR3 is TGTGCCAGCAGCCAACGGACTAGCGGGGGCACCGGGGAGCTGTTTTTT. This translates into CASSQRTSGGTGELFF.

The gene calls are TRBV6-5 and TRBJ2-1, with D unclear. V was trimmed by 0 bases and J by 9 bases, leaving 15 bases between them. In germline, CDR1 is MNHEY, CDR2 SVGAGI. This CDR3 has 15 amino acids. CDR3 loop: CASSYSLQILSEQFF. The CDR3 nucleotides are TGTGCCAGCAGTTACTCGTTGCAGATCTTGAGTGAGCAGTTCTTC.

The chain is built from TRBV5-1 and TRBJ2-7; D possibly matches TRBD1 or TRBD2 (5 bases each). CDR1 SGHRS and CDR2 YFSETQ come from the germline V gene. Trimming took off 4 bases at V and 0 bases at J, with 14 bases between the two ends. The CDR3 runs 15 residues. The chain's CDR3 is CASSPGTLSSYEQYF. DNA of the CDR3: TGCGCCAGCAGCCCCGGGACCTTAAGCTCCTACGAGCAGTACTTC. Drawing the rest from reference TRBV5-1 and TRBJ2-7, the complete variable domain is KAGVTQTPRYLIKTRGQQVTLSCSPISGHRSVSWYQQTPGQGLQFLFEYFSETQRNKGNFPGRFSGRQFSNSRSEMNVSTLELGDSALYLCASSPGTLSSYEQYFGPGTRLTVT.

The rearrangement joins TRBV6-6 to TRBJ2-1; TRBD1 agrees at 7 bases. The CDR3 contains 15 residues. Germline V gives CDR1 MNHNY, CDR2 SVGAGI (reference sequence). Trimming at V came to 2 bases and at J to 2 bases, leaving 3 bases not matched to a gene. The DNA for the CDR3 is TGTGCCAGCAGTTACACAGGGGTGGCCTACAATGAGCAGTTCTTC. Translated: CASSYTGVAYNEQFF.

V gene TRBV7-7 combines with J gene TRBJ2-7; 10 bases are shared with TRBD1. Germline CDR1 and CDR2: SSHAT and FNYEAQ (reference sequence). The CDR3 runs to 13 residues. With V trimmed by 3 bases and J by 7 bases, 3 bases remained unmatched. CDR3 nucleotides: TGTGCCAGCAGCTTGGACAGGGGGGGGGAGCAGTACTTC. Its protein product is CASSLDRGGEQYF.

The V gene is TRBV5-1, the J gene TRBJ2-1; 10 positions match TRBD2. The CDR3 is 16 residues long. J gave up 0 bases and V 4 bases, and 4 bases lay outside the gene matches. Per the germline V gene, CDR1 is SGHRS and CDR2 is YFSETQ. The CDR3 here is CASSLPSGGSYNEQFF. The DNA for the CDR3 is TGCGCCAGCAGCCTCCCTAGCGGGGGCTCCTACAATGAGCAGTTCTTC.

This clone was found once. The CDR3 here is CASRLAVTDTQYF. The DNA for the CDR3 is TGTGCCAGCAGGCTAGCGGTCACAGATACGCAGTATTTT. The chain couples TRBV6-5 to TRBJ2-3; the match to TRBD2 covers 7 bases. Per the germline V gene, CDR1 is MNHEY and CDR2 is SVGAGI. This CDR3 comprises 13 residues. J gave up 2 bases and V 6 bases, and 2 bases lay outside the gene matches.

The gene calls are TRBV18 and TRBJ2-1, with D unresolved. Germline V CDR1 and CDR2: KGHSH, LQKENI. Trimming pared 3 bases from V and 5 bases from J, leaving 11 bases between. The CDR3 is made up of 14 amino acids. CDR3 DNA sequence: TGTGCCAGCTCACCCTTGGCGAGAGACAATGAGCAGTTCTTC. Protein sequence: CASSPLARDNEQFF.

As concerns this clone: The same CDR3 arises from other DNA sequences in this sample as well. The chain is built from TRBV27 and TRBJ1-5; 7 nucleotides agree with TRBD1. Germline V gene data show CDR1 as MNHEY and CDR2 as SMNVEV (reference sequence). V lost 5 bases and J lost 1; bases outside the gene matches: 5. The CDR3 runs to 15 residues. The chain's CDR3 is CASSPQGQSNQPQHF. DNA of the CDR3: TGTGCCAGCAGTCCCCAGGGACAGAGCAATCAGCCCCAGCATTTT.

The CDR3 DNA follows: TGCGCCAGCAGCCAAGAACCTTCCGGGAGTAAATACAATGAGCAGTTCTTC. Its translation is CASSQEPSGSKYNEQFF. This chain links TRBV4-1 with TRBJ2-1, with TRBD2 as a possible D gene (6 bases). The germline V gene has CDR1 MGHRA and CDR2 YSYEKL. CDR3 length equals 17 residues. V was pared by 0 bases and J by 4 bases, with 16 bases between.

The J gene is TRBJ1-5, the V gene TRBV18; D is ambiguous. The CDR3 is 12 residues long. V dropped 3 bases and J dropped 7 bases, with 7 bases sitting between them. CDR1 and CDR2 from the germline V gene are KGHSH and LQKENI. The CDR3 region is CASSPTDQPQHF. The DNA for the CDR3 is TGTGCCAGCTCACCCACGGACCAGCCCCAGCATTTT. The full variable domain, with the rest looked up from reference TRBV18 and TRBJ1-5, is NAGVMQNPRHLVRRRGQEARLRCSPMKGHSHVYWYRQLPEEGLKFMVYLQKENIIDESGMPKERFSAEFPKEGPSILRIQQVVRGDSAAYFCASSPTDQPQHFGDGTRLSIL.